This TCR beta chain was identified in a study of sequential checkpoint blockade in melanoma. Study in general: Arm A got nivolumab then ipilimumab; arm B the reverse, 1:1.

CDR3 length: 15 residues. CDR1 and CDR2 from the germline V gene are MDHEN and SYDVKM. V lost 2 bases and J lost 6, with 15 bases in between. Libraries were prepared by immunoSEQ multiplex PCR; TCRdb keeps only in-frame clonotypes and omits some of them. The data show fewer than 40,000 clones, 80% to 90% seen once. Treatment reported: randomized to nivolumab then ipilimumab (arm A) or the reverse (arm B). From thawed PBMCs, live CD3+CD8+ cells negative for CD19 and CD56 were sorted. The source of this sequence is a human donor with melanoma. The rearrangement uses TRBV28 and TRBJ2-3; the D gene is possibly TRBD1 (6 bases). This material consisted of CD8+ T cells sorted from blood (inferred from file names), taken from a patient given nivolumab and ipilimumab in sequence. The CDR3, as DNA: TGTGCCAGCAGTTTAGAGACAGGCCTCTTGGATACGCAGTATTTT. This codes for CASSLETGLLDTQYF. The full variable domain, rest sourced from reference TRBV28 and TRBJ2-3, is DVKVTQSSRYLVKRTGEKVFLECVQDMDHENMFWYRQDPGLGLRLIYFSYDVKMKEKGDIPEGYSVSREKKERFSLILESASTNQTSMYLCASSLETGLLDTQYFGPGTRLTVL.